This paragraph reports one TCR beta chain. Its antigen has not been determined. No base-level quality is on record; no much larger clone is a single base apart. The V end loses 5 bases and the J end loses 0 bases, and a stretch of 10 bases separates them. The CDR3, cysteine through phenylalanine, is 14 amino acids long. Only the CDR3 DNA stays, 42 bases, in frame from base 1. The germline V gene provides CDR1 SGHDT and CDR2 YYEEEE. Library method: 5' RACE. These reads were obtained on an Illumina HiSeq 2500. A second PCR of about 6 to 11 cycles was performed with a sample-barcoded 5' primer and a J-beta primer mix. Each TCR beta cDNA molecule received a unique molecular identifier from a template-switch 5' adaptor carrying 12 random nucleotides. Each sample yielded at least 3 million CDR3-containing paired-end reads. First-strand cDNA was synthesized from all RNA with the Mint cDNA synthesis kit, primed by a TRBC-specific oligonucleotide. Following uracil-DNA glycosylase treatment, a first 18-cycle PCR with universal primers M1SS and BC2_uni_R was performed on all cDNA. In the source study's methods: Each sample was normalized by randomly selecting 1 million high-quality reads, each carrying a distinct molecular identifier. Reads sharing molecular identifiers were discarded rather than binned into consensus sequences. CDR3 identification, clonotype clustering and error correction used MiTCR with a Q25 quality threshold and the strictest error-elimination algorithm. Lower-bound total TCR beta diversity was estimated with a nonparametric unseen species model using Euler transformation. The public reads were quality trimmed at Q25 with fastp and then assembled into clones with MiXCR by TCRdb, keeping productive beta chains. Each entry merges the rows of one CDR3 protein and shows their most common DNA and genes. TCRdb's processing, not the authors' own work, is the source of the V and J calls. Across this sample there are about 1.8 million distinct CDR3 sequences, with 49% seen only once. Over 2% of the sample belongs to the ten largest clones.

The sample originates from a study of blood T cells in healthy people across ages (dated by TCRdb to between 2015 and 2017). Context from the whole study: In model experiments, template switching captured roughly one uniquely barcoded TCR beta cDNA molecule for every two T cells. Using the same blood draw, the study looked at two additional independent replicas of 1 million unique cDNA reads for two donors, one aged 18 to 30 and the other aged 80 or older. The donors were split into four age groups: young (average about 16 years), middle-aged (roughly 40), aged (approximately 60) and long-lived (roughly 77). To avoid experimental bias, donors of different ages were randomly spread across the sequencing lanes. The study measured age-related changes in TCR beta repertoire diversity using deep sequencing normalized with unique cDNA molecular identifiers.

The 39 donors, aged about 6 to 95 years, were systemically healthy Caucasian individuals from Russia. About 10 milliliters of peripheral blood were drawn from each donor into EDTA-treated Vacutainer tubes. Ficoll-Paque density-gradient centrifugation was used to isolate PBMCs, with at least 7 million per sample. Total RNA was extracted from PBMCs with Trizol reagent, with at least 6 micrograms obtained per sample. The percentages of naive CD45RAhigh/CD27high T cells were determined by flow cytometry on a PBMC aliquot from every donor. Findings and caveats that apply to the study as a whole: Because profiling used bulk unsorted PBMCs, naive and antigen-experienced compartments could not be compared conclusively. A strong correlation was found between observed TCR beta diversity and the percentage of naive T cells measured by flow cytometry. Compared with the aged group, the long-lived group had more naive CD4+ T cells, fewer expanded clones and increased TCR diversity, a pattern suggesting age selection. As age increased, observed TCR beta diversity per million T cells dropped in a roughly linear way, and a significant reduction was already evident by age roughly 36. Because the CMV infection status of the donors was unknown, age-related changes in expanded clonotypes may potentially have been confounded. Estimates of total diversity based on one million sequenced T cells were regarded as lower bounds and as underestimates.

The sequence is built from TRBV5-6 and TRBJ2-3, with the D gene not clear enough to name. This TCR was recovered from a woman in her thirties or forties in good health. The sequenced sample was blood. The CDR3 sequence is CASSEISSTDTQYF. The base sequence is TGTGCCAGCAGTGAGATTAGCAGCACAGATACGCAGTATTTT.